The 17 T cell receptor beta chains given below trace back to one sample, sequenced in a study of cytomegalovirus exposure and HLA in healthy donors. This PCR relied on a set of 60 Vbeta primers and 13 Jbeta primers. Libraries were prepared by immunoSEQ multiplex PCR; TCRdb keeps only in-frame clonotypes and omits some of them. This sample's clone table lists some 150,000 clones. The specimen was PBMCs. The source of these receptors is a woman younger than 35 in good health and CMV-seronegative.

The chain is built from TRBV4-1 and TRBJ2-3; tentatively, D is TRBD2 (6 bases). The CDR3 spans 15 residues. V was cut by 7 bases and J by 0 bases, with 14 bases left in between. From germline, CDR1 is MGHRA and CDR2 YSYEKL. The CDR3 bases are TGCGCCAGCAACTACTTAGCGGAAAGCACAGATACGCAGTATTTT. Translating gives CASNYLAESTDTQYF.

This rearrangement joins TRBV27 to TRBJ1-3; D is unresolved. This CDR3 is built from 14 residues. Trimming took 0 bases from V and 0 from J, leaving 3 bases between them. Germline V gene data show CDR1 as MNHEY and CDR2 as SMNVEV (reference sequence). The CDR3, as DNA: TGTGCCAGCAGTTTATCCAGCTCTGGAAACACCATATATTTT. Translation: CASSLSSSGNTIYF.

This chain uses TRBV19 with TRBJ2-1, with 12 bases matching TRBD2. Germline lookup yields CDR1 LNHDA and CDR2 SQIVND (reference sequence). The CDR3 sequence is 15 residues long. The V segment lost 7 bases and the J segment 4 bases; nucleotides outside the gene matches: 5. CDR3 in DNA: TGTGCCAGTACCCGGACTAGCGGGACGTACAATGAGCAGTTCTTC. It encodes CASTRTSGTYNEQFF.

V and J are TRBV29-1 and TRBJ2-3, with a weak D call TRBD1 (6 bases). This CDR3 is built from 13 residues. V gave up 7 bases and J gave up 1 base, with 12 bases separating them. Germline V CDR1 and CDR2: SQVTM, ANQGSEA. This CDR3 is CSAIRQGTDTQYF. The CDR3 coding sequence is TGCAGCGCTATCAGACAGGGCACAGATACGCAGTATTTT.

This chain links TRBV6-5 with TRBJ1-2, with 7 bases that match TRBD1. The CDR3 loop spans 14 amino acids. V trimming: 4 bases; J trimming: 7 bases; junction bases outside the gene matches: 9. CDR1 and CDR2 from the germline V gene are MNHEY and SVGAGI. In DNA form, the CDR3 reads TGTGCCAGCAGTTCTGGGGACAGATTTGGTGGCTACACCTTC. As protein: CASSSGDRFGGYTF.

This chain links TRBV18 with TRBJ1-3; 7 bases match TRBD1. Trimming at V came to 6 bases and at J to 0 bases, leaving 5 bases not matched to a gene. Germline V gives CDR1 KGHSH, CDR2 LQKENI. The CDR3 has 15 amino acids. The CDR3 here is CASSPGTASGNTIYF. The CDR3 DNA reads as TGTGCCAGCTCGCCCGGGACAGCCTCTGGAAACACCATATATTTT. The full variable domain, in which reference TRBV18 and TRBJ1-3 provide the parts outside the CDR3, is NAGVMQNPRHLVRRRGQEARLRCSPMKGHSHVYWYRQLPEEGLKFMVYLQKENIIDESGMPKERFSAEFPKEGPSILRIQQVVRGDSAAYFCASSPGTASGNTIYFGEGSWLTVV.

This chain joins TRBV10-2 and TRBJ1-3, with a tentative D call TRBD1 (5 bases). Trimming removed 7 bases from V and 0 bases from J, with 10 bases in between. The CDR3 is made up of 14 amino acids. CDR1 and CDR2 from the germline V gene are WSHSY and SAAADI. The DNA of the CDR3 is TGCGCCAGCACCCGGGGGGTCTCTGGAAACACCATATATTTT. It translates to CASTRGVSGNTIYF.

Turning to this clone: The same CDR3 is also encoded by other DNA sequences in this sample. The chain recombines TRBV6-5 with TRBJ1-5; D is possibly TRBD1 (5 bases). V shed 0 bases and J shed 2 bases, with 8 bases lying between them. The CDR3 consists of 15 residues. CDR1 is MNHEY, CDR2 SVGAGI, per germline. The DNA of the CDR3 is TGTGCCAGCAGTTACTCGATAGGGGGCAATCAGCCCCAGCATTTT. It codes for CASSYSIGGNQPQHF.

This chain joins TRBV28 and TRBJ1-2; D is unclear. Trimming shortened V by 5 bases and J by 1 base, and 8 bases separated the two germline ends. CDR1 is MDHEN, CDR2 SYDVKM, per germline. CDR3 length equals 13 residues. Written as DNA, the CDR3 is TGTGCCAGCAGTCCCAGGTTTAACTATGGCTACACCTTC. Residues: CASSPRFNYGYTF.

The chain carries TRBV19 and TRBJ1-1, with D uncertain. The V and J ends lost 3 bases and 0 bases respectively, with 8 bases between them. The CDR3 is 14 residues long. In germline, CDR1 is LNHDA, CDR2 SQIVND (reference sequence). The CDR3 region is CASSMNKMNTEAFF. CDR3 bases: TGTGCCAGTAGTATGAACAAGATGAACACTGAAGCTTTCTTT.

This chain uses TRBV6-5 with TRBJ1-2, with D perhaps TRBD1 (5 bases). V gave up 5 bases and J gave up 3 bases, with 16 bases separating them. The germline CDR1 and CDR2 sequences are MNHEY and SVGAGI. The CDR3 loop spans 15 amino acids. CDR3 region: CASSRTSGSHYGYTF. In nucleotides, the CDR3 is TGTGCCAGCAGTCGAACATCAGGGTCCCACTATGGCTACACCTTC.

This sequence joins TRBV6-5 and TRBJ1-5; the D is unclear. The germline gives CDR1 MNHEY, CDR2 SVGAGI. Trimming stripped 2 bases from V and 4 bases from J, with 6 bases between. The CDR3 is 13 amino acids. This chain's CDR3 is CASSYTRNQPQHF. The DNA of the CDR3 is TGTGCCAGCAGTTACACGAGAAATCAGCCCCAGCATTTT.

The chain uses TRBV7-3 and TRBJ2-1, with D perhaps TRBD2 (5 bases). The V and J ends lost 5 bases and 8 bases respectively, with 19 bases between them. CDR1 SGHTA and CDR2 FQGTGA come from the germline V gene. The CDR3 has 15 residues. In DNA form, the CDR3 reads TGTGCCAGCAGCCCCACCGTGGGAGTCCCGGATGAGCAGTTCTTC. It encodes CASSPTVGVPDEQFF.

V gene TRBV5-1 combines with J gene TRBJ1-3; D possibly corresponds to TRBD1 (5 bases). V gave up 3 bases and J gave up 0 bases, with 13 bases separating them. In germline, CDR1 is SGHRS, CDR2 YFSETQ. The CDR3 has 16 residues. The CDR3 is CASSSSQGFSGNTIYF. DNA for the CDR3: TGCGCCAGCAGCTCCTCCCAGGGCTTCTCTGGAAACACCATATATTTT.

V gene TRBV5-8 combines with J gene TRBJ2-1; 8 bases align to TRBD2. With 10 bases clipped from V and 2 bases from J, the junction kept 11 bases outside the gene matches. From germline, CDR1 is SGHTS and CDR2 YDEGEE. The CDR3 length is 15 residues. The CDR3 is CAFRPASGPYNEQFF. DNA of the CDR3: TGTGCCTTCCGCCCGGCTAGCGGGCCCTACAATGAGCAGTTCTTC. The full variable domain, completed using reference TRBV5-8 and TRBJ2-1, is EAGVTQSPTHLIKTRGQQATLRCSPISGHTSVYWYQQALGLGLQFLLWYDEGEERNRGNFPPRFSGRQFPNYSSELNVNALELEDSALYLCAFRPASGPYNEQFFGPGTRLTVL.

The V and J genes are TRBV28 and TRBJ1-1; 7 bases map to TRBD1. V shed 4 bases and J 5 bases; nucleotides not matched to a gene: 4. Germline V gene sequence: CDR1 MDHEN, CDR2 SYDVKM. The CDR3 covers 13 residues. CDR3 loop: CASSSPRGTEAFF. In DNA form, the CDR3 reads TGTGCCAGCAGTTCCCCCAGGGGGACTGAAGCTTTCTTT.

This chain uses TRBV7-3 with TRBJ2-2; D is possibly TRBD1 (6 bases). The CDR3 consists of 17 residues. Germline-derived CDR1 and CDR2 are SGHTA and FQGTGA. V lost 1 base, J lost 2 bases, and 14 bases lay in between. DNA of the CDR3: TGTGCCAGCAGCTTAAAGGGACACGGGCTAAACACCGGGGAGCTGTTTTTT. Encoded protein: CASSLKGHGLNTGELFF.